The 17 T cell receptor beta chains listed next were all sequenced from one sample in a study of OX40 agonist ivuxolimab in advanced cancers. The protocol was immunoSEQ multiplex PCR, while the TCRdb copy is restricted to in-frame clones and leaves out a portion. The sample has about 73,000 clones, around 84% seen once. Sample: CD4+ or CD8+ T cells sorted from blood, taken in a trial of the OX40 agonist ivuxolimab. The receptors derive from an adult with an advanced solid tumor such as melanoma, head and neck, liver or kidney cancer.

CDR3 in DNA: TGTGCCAGCAGCCTCAGGTACACGGACTACGAGCAGTACTTC. Translated, it gives CASSLRYTDYEQYF. This chain connects TRBV7-2 to TRBJ2-7; D unclear. CDR1 is SGHTA and CDR2 is FQGNSA in the germline V gene. The CDR3 contains 14 residues. Between the trimmed V and J ends, which lost 5 bases and 3 bases, there was a span of 14 bases.

The genes are TRBV30 and TRBJ1-1; D perhaps matches TRBD1 (6 bases). V was shortened by 2 bases and J by 1 base, with 8 bases between the two germline ends. Germline V CDR1 and CDR2: GTSNPN, SVGIG (reference sequence). The CDR3 runs to 13 residues. The CDR3 sequence: CAWSTGTNTEAFF. The CDR3 bases are TGTGCCTGGAGTACAGGGACGAACACTGAAGCTTTCTTT. Together with reference TRBV30 and TRBJ1-1, the CDR3 gives the full variable domain: SQTIHQWPATLVQPVGSPLSLECTVEGTSNPNLYWYRQAAGRGLQLLFYSVGIGQISSEVPQNLSASRPQDRQFILSSKKLLLSDSGFYLCAWSTGTNTEAFFGQGTRLTVV.

Regarding this clone: The same CDR3 is also encoded by other DNA sequences in this sample. DNA of the CDR3: TGTGCCACCAGCAGAGATAAGGGGCTGAATCAGCCCCAGCATTTT. Translating it yields CATSRDKGLNQPQHF. The J gene is TRBJ1-5, the V gene TRBV15; D is possibly TRBD1 (5 bases). V was cut by 0 bases and J by 4 bases, with 10 bases left in between. This CDR3 is built from 15 residues. From germline, CDR1 is LNHNV and CDR2 YYDKDF (reference sequence).

This clone was recorded a few times. The chain links TRBV11-2 to TRBJ1-4, with TRBD1 identical over 10 bases. With 1 base clipped from V and 5 bases from J, the junction kept 10 bases outside the gene matches. In germline, CDR1 is SGHAT, CDR2 FQNNGV. CDR3 length equals 18 residues. CDR3 coding DNA: TGTGCCAGCAGCTTAGTAGAGGGACAGGGGACTCAAAATGAAAAACTGTTTTTT. Translation gives CASSLVEGQGTQNEKLFF.

The chain is built from TRBV5-1 and TRBJ2-6; D is uncertain. CDR1 SGHRS and CDR2 YFSETQ come from the germline V gene. The CDR3 covers 14 residues. V shed 7 bases and J shed 1 base, with 9 bases lying between them. The DNA for the CDR3 is TGCGCCAGCGCGTATGGTTCTGGGGCCAACGTCCTGACTTTC. Residues: CASAYGSGANVLTF.

This chain joins TRBV4-3 and TRBJ2-1; 13 nucleotides align to TRBD2. Germline V gives CDR1 LGHNA, CDR2 YSLEER. The V and J ends lost 5 bases and 0 bases, in that order; junction bases with no gene match: 13. The CDR3 runs 20 residues. The CDR3 reads CASSSRTSGSSRRSYNEQFF. The CDR3 nucleotides are TGCGCCAGCAGCTCTAGGACTAGCGGGAGCTCCCGACGCTCCTACAATGAGCAGTTCTTC.

The J gene is TRBJ2-7, the V gene TRBV7-2; 11 nucleotides agree with TRBD2. The CDR3 is 18 amino acids. Per germline, CDR1 SGHTA and CDR2 FQGNSA. V trimming: 2 bases; J trimming: 2 bases; junction bases outside the gene matches: 11. CDR3 nucleotide sequence: TGTGCCAGCAGCTTAAAGGTCTCTAGCGGGGGGTCCCCCTACGAGCAGTACTTC. This translates into CASSLKVSSGGSPYEQYF.

V usage is TRBV7-9 and J usage is TRBJ2-1; D gene ambiguous. Germline V gene sequence: CDR1 SEHNR, CDR2 FQNEAQ (reference sequence). This CDR3 is 14 amino acids long. V lost 4 bases and J lost 6, with 13 bases in between. Here the CDR3 DNA reads TGTGCCAGCAGCTCGAATGGACCACTCAATGAGCAGTTCTTC. Translated, it gives CASSSNGPLNEQFF.

The rearrangement links TRBV6-5 to TRBJ1-1; D is perhaps TRBD1 (5 bases). This CDR3 region has 14 residues. Trimming took off 2 bases at V and 4 bases at J, with 11 bases between the two ends. Germline V gene data show CDR1 as MNHEY and CDR2 as SVGAGI. The CDR3 coding sequence is TGTGCCAGCAGTTACGATCCGAGGGGCACTGAAGCTTTCTTT. The encoded protein is CASSYDPRGTEAFF.

The chain carries TRBV7-9 and TRBJ2-1; tentatively, D is TRBD1 (5 bases). Germline V gives CDR1 SEHNR, CDR2 FQNEAQ (reference sequence). This CDR3 is built from 14 residues. V lost 5 bases and J 10 bases, leaving 18 bases between the germline ends. CDR3 sequence reads: CASSRTIGATEQFF. DNA for the CDR3: TGTGCCAGCAGCCGGACCATAGGGGCTACGGAGCAGTTCTTC.

J is TRBJ1-2 and V is TRBV7-2; 9 nucleotides match TRBD1. Germline trimming cut 5 bases from V and 8 bases from J; bases unmatched to any gene: 6. CDR3 size: 13 residues. Germline CDR1 SGHTA, CDR2 FQGNSA. CDR3 sequence reads: CASSEGQGHGYTF. The CDR3 DNA is TGTGCCAGCAGCGAGGGACAGGGTCACGGCTACACCTTC.

V and J are TRBV30 and TRBJ1-3; 9 bases line up with TRBD1. Germline-derived CDR1 and CDR2 are GTSNPN and SVGIG (reference sequence). The CDR3 loop spans 13 amino acids. With 5 bases clipped from V and 4 bases from J, the junction kept 3 bases outside the gene matches. Here the CDR3 DNA reads TGTGCCTGGGCCGGGACAGGGGGAAACACCATATATTTT. Its protein product is CAWAGTGGNTIYF.

The V call is TRBV9, the J call TRBJ1-2; perhaps TRBD1 as D (6 bases). The CDR3 covers 16 residues. Looked up from germline, CDR1 is SGDLS and CDR2 is YYNGEE. Deletions cut 6 bases from V and 5 bases from J, with 23 bases between. CDR3 sequence: CASTKGESRGGYGYTF. As DNA, the CDR3 is TGTGCCAGCACCAAGGGGGAGTCCAGGGGAGGTTATGGCTACACCTTC.

This rearrangement joins TRBV9 to TRBJ1-5; tentative D call: TRBD1 (5 bases). The germline V gene encodes CDR1 SGDLS and CDR2 YYNGEE. Trimming left V 2 bases short and J 5 bases short, with 17 bases between. The CDR3 consists of 16 residues. Here the CDR3 reads CASSVGWGTDHQPQHF. The CDR3 bases are TGTGCCAGCAGCGTCGGGTGGGGGACGGATCATCAGCCCCAGCATTTT. Looking up the rest from reference TRBV9 and TRBJ1-5 gives the full variable domain: DSGVTQTPKHLITATGQRVTLRCSPRSGDLSVYWYQQSLDQGLQFLIQYYNGEERAKGNILERFSAQQFPDLHSELNLSSLELGDSALYFCASSVGWGTDHQPQHFGDGTRLSIL.

The chain uses TRBV11-1 and TRBJ1-1; 9 nucleotides match TRBD1. V shed 3 bases, J shed 8 bases, and the junction held 7 bases outside the gene matches. Germline V gene sequence: CDR1 SGHAT, CDR2 FQDESV (reference sequence). This CDR3 is built from 14 residues. CDR3 sequence reads: CASSFEDRGPEAFF. CDR3 in DNA: TGTGCCAGCAGCTTCGAGGACAGGGGCCCCGAAGCTTTCTTT.

The V call is TRBV27, the J call TRBJ1-1, with D tentatively TRBD1 (6 bases). V gave up 10 bases and J gave up 2 bases, with 14 bases separating them. From germline, CDR1 is MNHEY and CDR2 SMNVEV (reference sequence). This CDR3 spans 13 amino acids. This chain's CDR3 is CATQYRANTEAFF. The DNA for the CDR3 is TGTGCCACCCAATACAGGGCAAACACTGAAGCTTTCTTT.

The genes are TRBV7-3 and TRBJ2-1; TRBD2 might be the D (5 bases). CDR1 SGHTA and CDR2 FQGTGA come from the germline V gene. V gave up 5 bases and J gave up 2 bases, with 16 bases separating them. The length of the CDR3 is 16 residues. CDR3 sequence reads: CASSPTGGETYNEQFF. CDR3 bases: TGTGCCAGCAGCCCCACGGGTGGGGAGACCTACAATGAGCAGTTCTTC.